Below, 9 T cell receptor beta chains from the same sample are listed, as sequenced in a study of blood T cells in healthy people across ages (dated by TCRdb to between 2015 and 2017). Library prep was done by 5' RACE. The sequencer was an Illumina HiSeq 2500. A second PCR of roughly 6 to 12 cycles was performed with a sample-barcoded 5' primer and a J-beta primer mix. TCRdb reprocessed the public reads (quality trimming at Q25 with fastp, clone calling with MiXCR) and kept in-frame beta chains. CDR3 protein duplicates are merged, each entry listing the most common genes and DNA. For this sample the table gives approximately 780,000 distinct CDR3 sequences, of which more than 25% were detected only once. The ten top clones hold 3% of the sample. The same data also went into a second study, on T cells of mothers and their children.

The sequencing sample was made of blood. These receptors were collected from a boy younger than 18 in good health.

CDR3 region: CASRGDRMNTEAFF. The CDR3 region has the DNA TGTGCCAGCAGGGGGGACAGGATGAACACTGAAGCTTTCTTT. The chain employs TRBV2 and TRBJ1-1, with 8 bases aligning to TRBD1. The germline V gene has CDR1 SNHLY and CDR2 FYNNEI. Germline trimming cut 6 bases from V and 0 bases from J; bases unmatched to any gene: 3. This CDR3 is built from 14 residues.

The chain has TRBV20-1 and TRBJ1-6; D ambiguous. Germline CDR1 and CDR2: DFQATT and SNEGSKA (reference sequence). Deletions cut 0 bases from V and 5 bases from J, with 5 bases between. This CDR3 has 13 residues. CDR3 nucleotides: TGCAGTGCTAGAGATCCAAATAATTCACCCCTCCACTTT. Protein sequence: CSARDPNNSPLHF.

As DNA, the CDR3 is TGTGCCAGCAGTGCGGGGAGGTTGGACACTGAAGCTTTCTTT. Its translation: CASSAGRLDTEAFF. The chain couples TRBV12-3 or TRBV12-4 to TRBJ1-1; D gene ambiguous. CDR3 length equals 14 residues. With 5 bases removed from V and 3 bases from J, the gap between germline ends came to 13 bases.

The count of this clonotype is one. The rearrangement links TRBV5-1 to TRBJ1-1, with TRBD1 matching 7 bases. The CDR3 is 16 residues long. The trim removed 5 bases at V and 1 base at J, leaving 11 bases unmatched. The germline V gene has CDR1 SGHRS and CDR2 YFSETQ. Written as DNA, the CDR3 is TGCGCCAGCAGTATTACAGGGGTGCAGGGGAACACTGAAGCTTTCTTT. Translated, it gives CASSITGVQGNTEAFF.

The chain has TRBV14 and TRBJ2-5, with TRBD1 identical over 7 bases. The J call may be faulty, since TRBJ2-7 better matches the DNA end. This CDR3 spans 15 amino acids. Germline V lookup: CDR1 SGHDN, CDR2 FVKESK. The CDR3 protein is CASSRTGALIYEQYF. DNA for the CDR3: TGTGCCAGCAGCCGTACAGGGGCTTTAATCTACGAGCAGTACTTC.

This clonotype was found a few times. J is TRBJ2-6 and V is TRBV11-2; TRBD1 agrees at 9 bases. Trimming cost V 3 bases and J 2 bases; bases outside gene matches: 8. Germline V gives CDR1 SGHAT, CDR2 FQNNGV. The CDR3 loop spans 18 amino acids. The CDR3 loop is CASSLGQGKRAGANVLTF. The CDR3 nucleotides are TGTGCCAGCAGCTTGGGACAGGGAAAAAGAGCTGGGGCCAACGTCCTGACTTTC.

The rearrangement joins TRBV20-1 to TRBJ1-1; possibly TRBD1 for D (6 bases). This CDR3 has 12 amino acids. The V and J ends lost 5 bases and 4 bases respectively, with 11 bases between them. Germline V lookup: CDR1 DFQATT, CDR2 SNEGSKA (reference sequence). The CDR3 DNA reads as TGCAGTGCTGTCTTACAGGGCACTGAAGCTTTCTTT. Translated, it gives CSAVLQGTEAFF.

This chain connects TRBV3-1 to TRBJ1-1; D unresolved. The CDR3 has 15 amino acids. Germline lookup yields CDR1 LGHDT and CDR2 YNNKEL (reference sequence). V lost 0 bases and J lost 1, with 9 bases in between. In DNA form, the CDR3 reads TGTGCCAGCAGCCAAGATGCCCAAGGGAACACTGAAGCTTTCTTT. Its protein is CASSQDAQGNTEAFF.

A note on this clonotype: One end of the junction fails to match germline, which may point to a read error. This sequence joins TRBV20-1 and TRBJ2-3, with D perhaps TRBD1 (5 bases). Germline V CDR1 and CDR2: DFQATT, SNEGSKA (reference sequence). This CDR3 region has 15 residues. The CDR3 region has the DNA TGCAGTGCTAGAGTGGGGCGGATTAGCACAGATACGCAGGATTTT. Amino acids: CSARVGRISTDTQDF.